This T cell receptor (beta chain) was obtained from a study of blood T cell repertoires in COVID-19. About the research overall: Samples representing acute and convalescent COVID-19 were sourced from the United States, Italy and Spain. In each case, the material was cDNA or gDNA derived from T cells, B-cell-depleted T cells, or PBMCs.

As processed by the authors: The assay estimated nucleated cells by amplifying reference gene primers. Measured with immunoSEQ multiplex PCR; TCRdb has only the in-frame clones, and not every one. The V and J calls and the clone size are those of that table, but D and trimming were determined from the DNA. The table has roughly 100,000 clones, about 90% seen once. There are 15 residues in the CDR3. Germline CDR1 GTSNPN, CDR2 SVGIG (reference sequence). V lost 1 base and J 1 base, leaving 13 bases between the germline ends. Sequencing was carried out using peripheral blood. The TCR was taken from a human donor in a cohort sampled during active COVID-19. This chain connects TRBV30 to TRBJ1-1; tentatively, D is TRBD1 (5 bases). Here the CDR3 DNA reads TGTGCCTGGAGTGGGGGCAGGCATACGAACACTGAAGCTTTCTTT. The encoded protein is CAWSGGRHTNTEAFF.